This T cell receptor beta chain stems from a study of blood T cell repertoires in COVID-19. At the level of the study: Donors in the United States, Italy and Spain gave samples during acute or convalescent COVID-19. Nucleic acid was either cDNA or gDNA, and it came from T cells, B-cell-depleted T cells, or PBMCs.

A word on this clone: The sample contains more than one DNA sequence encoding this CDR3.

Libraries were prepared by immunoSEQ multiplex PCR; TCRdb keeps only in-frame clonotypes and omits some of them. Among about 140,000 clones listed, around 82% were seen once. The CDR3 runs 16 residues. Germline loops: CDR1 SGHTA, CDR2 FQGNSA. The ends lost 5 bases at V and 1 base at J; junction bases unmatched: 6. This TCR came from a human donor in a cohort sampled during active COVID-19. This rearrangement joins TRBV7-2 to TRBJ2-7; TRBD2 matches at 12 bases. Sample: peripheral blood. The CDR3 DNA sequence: TGTGCCAGCAGCCCGGGGACTAGCGGGCCTTCCTACGAGCAGTACTTC. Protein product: CASSPGTSGPSYEQYF.